These 30 T cell receptor beta chains share one sample of origin, sequenced in a study of T cell repertoires in cytomegalovirus infection. From the reads, TCRdb called clonotypes with MiXCR, one entry per CDR3 protein. The sample has some 920,000 distinct CDR3 sequences, approximately 30% seen once. Their antigens remain unidentified. Here the sequenced sample was cultured CD8+ T cells from PBMCs, taken from culture after CMV antigen stimulation. The receptor source for this set is a human donor in good health (CMV status not recorded). Some clones in this sample may be carry-over from other donors' samples.

J is TRBJ1-1 and V is TRBV19, with TRBD1 as a possible D gene (5 bases). CDR1 and CDR2 (germline): LNHDA, SQIVND (reference sequence). V lost 6 bases to trimming and J lost 6 bases, with 11 bases between them. The CDR3 is made up of 12 amino acids. CDR3 amino acids: CASRRGVAEAFF. The CDR3 DNA follows: TGTGCCAGTAGAAGGGGAGTCGCTGAAGCTTTCTTT. The whole variable domain, filled in from reference TRBV19 and TRBJ1-1, reads DGGITQSPKYLFRKEGQNVTLSCEQNLNHDAMYWYRQDPGQGLRLIYYSQIVNDFQKGDIAEGYSVSREKKESFPLTVTSAQKNPTAFYLCASRRGVAEAFFGQGTRLTVV.

J is TRBJ2-5 and V is TRBV24-1; 7 bases line up with TRBD1. The CDR3 totals 16 residues. CDR1 and CDR2 (germline): KGHDR, SFDVKD. V lost 2 bases and J lost 3; bases outside the gene matches: 8. In DNA, the CDR3 is TGTGCCACCAGTGATTCCCGGGACAGCACAGAAGAGACCCAGTACTTC. Protein: CATSDSRDSTEETQYF.

This clonotype appeared many times. The J gene is TRBJ1-5, the V gene TRBV7-8; D unclear. The CDR3 sequence is 15 residues long. Germline values: CDR1 SGHVS, CDR2 FQNEAQ. The V end was cut by 8 bases, the J end by 5 bases, with 19 bases between. In DNA form, the CDR3 reads TGTGCCAGCTCCTTCAGACAAGGCCTTGATCAGCCCCAGCATTTT. Residues: CASSFRQGLDQPQHF.

This clonotype came up many times. V is TRBV28 and J is TRBJ2-7; D remains ambiguous. The CDR3 runs to 11 residues. CDR1 MDHEN and CDR2 SYDVKM come from the germline V gene. V lost 10 bases, J lost 11 bases, and 18 bases lay in between. The CDR3 loop reads CATMDSVREYV. CDR3 sequence (DNA): TGTGCCACCATGGATTCGGTTCGGGAGTACGTC.

At least ten counts were recorded for this clonotype. CDR3 residues: CASSGDRGPKEKTQYF. The DNA for the CDR3 is TGTGCCAGCAGCGGGGACAGGGGGCCCAAAGAAAAGACCCAGTACTTC. The chain uses TRBV7-2 and TRBJ2-5; 12 nucleotides match TRBD1. V lost 5 bases and J lost 6; bases outside the gene matches: 10. This CDR3 has 16 amino acids. Germline V lookup: CDR1 SGHTA, CDR2 FQGNSA.

This rearrangement joins TRBV24-1 to TRBJ1-1; the D is unclear. The germline V and J ends were trimmed by 5 bases and 3 bases, with 9 bases remaining between them. CDR1 KGHDR and CDR2 SFDVKD come from the germline V gene. The CDR3 consists of 13 residues. DNA for the CDR3: TGTGCCACCAGTGGAGCGACGGACACTGAAGCTTTCTTT. Its translation: CATSGATDTEAFF.

The V gene is TRBV29-1, the J gene TRBJ2-5; 8 positions agree with TRBD2. Germline CDR1 reads SQVTM; CDR2 reads ANQGSEA. This CDR3 contains 17 residues. V lost 4 bases, J lost 4 bases, and 17 bases stayed unmatched. CDR3 sequence: CSVVAYPSGTRGETQYF. DNA of the CDR3: TGCAGCGTTGTCGCATATCCATCCGGGACTAGGGGAGAGACCCAGTACTTC. The full variable domain, with the rest looked up from reference TRBV29-1 and TRBJ2-5, is SAVISQKPSRDICQRGTSLTIQCQVDSQVTMMFWYRQQPGQSLTLIATANQGSEATYESGFVIDKFPISRPNLTFSTLTVSNMSPEDSSIYLCSVVAYPSGTRGETQYFGPGTRLLVL.

The chain carries TRBV2 and TRBJ2-5, with D perhaps matching TRBD2 (6 bases). The V and J ends lost 7 bases and 0 bases respectively, with 18 bases between them. This CDR3 spans 16 amino acids. CDR1 is SNHLY, CDR2 FYNNEI, per germline. The CDR3 sequence: CASTEGLGGDQETQYF. The CDR3 DNA sequence: TGTGCCAGCACCGAAGGGCTCGGGGGAGACCAAGAGACCCAGTACTTC.

Many counts were recorded for this clonotype. CDR3 DNA: TGTGCCAGCAGCTCCCCTTCCTACAATGAGCAGTTCTTC. Residues: CASSSPSYNEQFF. The chain uses TRBV7-9 and TRBJ2-1; D is ambiguous. There are 13 residues in the CDR3. Per germline, CDR1 SEHNR and CDR2 FQNEAQ (reference sequence). V was cut by 4 bases and J by 1 base, with 5 bases left in between.

This clonotype came up a few times. V gene TRBV7-3 combines with J gene TRBJ2-2, with no clear D. The germline V gene has CDR1 SGHTA and CDR2 FQGTGA. There are 13 residues in the CDR3. Between the trimmed V and J ends, which lost 8 bases and 6 bases, there was a span of 13 bases. The CDR3, as DNA: TGTGCCAGCCACGGGTCGGTCGCCGGGGAGCTGTTTTTT. Encoded protein: CASHGSVAGELFF.

The J gene is TRBJ2-1, the V gene TRBV19; a weak D match, TRBD2 (6 bases). Germline V gene sequence: CDR1 LNHDA, CDR2 SQIVND (reference sequence). The V end was cut by 3 bases, the J end by 0 bases, with 15 bases between. This CDR3 is 17 amino acids long. This chain's CDR3 is CASSMGLVRSSYNEQFF. CDR3 DNA: TGTGCCAGTAGTATGGGACTTGTAAGGAGCTCCTACAATGAGCAGTTCTTC. Full variable domain (remainder filled in from reference TRBV19 and TRBJ2-1): DGGITQSPKYLFRKEGQNVTLSCEQNLNHDAMYWYRQDPGQGLRLIYYSQIVNDFQKGDIAEGYSVSREKKESFPLTVTSAQKNPTAFYLCASSMGLVRSSYNEQFFGPGTRLTVL.

This clonotype was detected a few times. J is TRBJ1-5 and V is TRBV19, with unresolved D. The ends were cut back, 3 bases at V and 6 bases at J, with 12 bases in the middle. The germline gives CDR1 LNHDA, CDR2 SQIVND (reference sequence). CDR3 length equals 14 residues. Written as DNA, the CDR3 is TGTGCCAGTAGTATGGGGAGACATTCTCAGCCCCAGCATTTT. This sequence encodes CASSMGRHSQPQHF.

The chain combines TRBV6-2 or TRBV6-3 with TRBJ2-7; 7 nucleotides match TRBD1. The CDR3 has 13 residues. Germline CDR1 and CDR2: MNHEY and SVGEGT. J lost 5 bases, V lost 2 bases, and 3 bases had no gene match. CDR3 DNA: TGTGCCAGCAGTTACCTAGGGGGCGACGAGCAGTACGTC. Its translation: CASSYLGGDEQYV.

The chain has TRBV7-9 and TRBJ1-1; D ambiguous. CDR1 and CDR2 (germline): SEHNR, FQNEAQ (reference sequence). V was shortened by 5 bases and J by 6 bases, with 10 bases between the two germline ends. The CDR3 is 12 amino acids. Here the CDR3 DNA reads TGTGCCAGCAGCCCTCCTTTTTCTGAAGCTTTCTTT. Translation gives CASSPPFSEAFF.

This clonotype was seen repeatedly, ten times or more. The V call is TRBV7-9, the J call TRBJ2-1, with a possible D match to TRBD1 (5 bases). The CDR3 is 14 residues long. The germline V and J ends were trimmed by 6 bases and 7 bases, with 16 bases remaining between them. Germline values: CDR1 SEHNR, CDR2 FQNEAQ (reference sequence). CDR3 region: CASRSSAGWNEQFF. In DNA form, the CDR3 reads TGTGCCAGCAGGTCCAGTGCAGGGTGGAATGAGCAGTTCTTC. The full variable domain, with the rest looked up from reference TRBV7-9 and TRBJ2-1, is DTGVSQNPRHKITKRGQNVTFRCDPISEHNRLYWYRQTLGQGPEFLTYFQNEAQLEKSRLLSDRFSAERPKGSFSTLEIQRTEQGDSAMYLCASRSSAGWNEQFFGPGTRLTVL.

This sequence joins TRBV5-6 and TRBJ2-4, with D possibly TRBD1 on 6 matching bases. CDR1 and CDR2 from the germline V gene are SGHDT and YYEEEE. The CDR3 covers 17 residues. Trimming took 2 bases from V and 1 from J, leaving 16 bases between them. The DNA for the CDR3 is TGTGCCAGCAGCTTTGAGGGGGACCCGGTGGCCAAAAACATTCAGTACTTC. Translated: CASSFEGDPVAKNIQYF. The whole variable domain, remainder taken from reference TRBV5-6 and TRBJ2-4, is DAGVTQSPTHLIKTRGQQVTLRCSPKSGHDTVSWYQQALGQGPQFIFQYYEEEERQRGNFPDRFSGHQFPNYSSELNVNALLLGDSALYLCASSFEGDPVAKNIQYFGAGTRLSVL.

On this clonotype itself: Possible read error: a much larger clone is one base away. The chain uses TRBV7-2 and TRBJ2-7, with 7 bases lining up with TRBD2. CDR1 and CDR2 from the germline V gene are SGHTA and FQGNSA. This CDR3 comprises 13 residues. The CDR3 DNA is TGTGCCACCGGGGAGGGTGGCTCCTTCGAGCAGTACTTC. It translates to CATGEGGSFEQYF.

This chain uses TRBV10-2 with TRBJ2-1; 7 positions match TRBD2. V shed 0 bases and J 3 bases; nucleotides not matched to a gene: 2. The germline gives CDR1 WSHSY, CDR2 SAAADI. This CDR3 has 15 amino acids. In DNA form, the CDR3 reads TGCGCCAGCAGTGAGTCTGGCGGGGGCTACAATGAGCAGTTCTTC. Amino acid sequence: CASSESGGGYNEQFF.

The rearrangement joins TRBV27 to TRBJ2-1; D possibly corresponds to TRBD1 (5 bases). The V end was cut by 6 bases, the J end by 4 bases, with 13 bases between. CDR1 and CDR2 (germline): MNHEY, SMNVEV (reference sequence). The length of the CDR3 is 14 residues. The CDR3 is CASSSQGLYNEQFF. DNA for the CDR3: TGTGCCAGCAGCTCCCAGGGTTTATACAATGAGCAGTTCTTC.

The chain links TRBV6-5 to TRBJ1-2; tentative D call: TRBD1 (5 bases). The V end was cut by 0 bases, the J end by 6 bases, with 11 bases between. Germline lookup yields CDR1 MNHEY and CDR2 SVGAGI. This CDR3 region has 14 residues. CDR3 region: CASSYSKRGNGYTF. The CDR3 DNA follows: TGTGCCAGCAGTTACTCGAAGAGGGGTAATGGCTACACCTTC.

Comment on this clonotype: At one end, the junction sequence differs from germline, possibly due to a read error. The J gene is TRBJ1-3, the V gene TRBV28; D is unresolved. The CDR3 sequence is 14 residues long. In germline, CDR1 is MDHEN, CDR2 SYDVKM. CDR3 residues: CASRPRTTGNAIYF. CDR3 nucleotide sequence: TGTGCCAGCAGACCTAGGACTACTGGAAACGCCATATATTTT.

The chain joins TRBV18 to TRBJ2-7; D not resolved. The germline V gene has CDR1 KGHSH and CDR2 LQKENI. This CDR3 is 14 amino acids long. Trimming removed 4 bases from V and 3 bases from J, with 13 bases in between. The CDR3 region has the DNA TGTGCCAGCTCACAAGTAAGGGTTGGCTACGAGCAGTACTTC. Translation: CASSQVRVGYEQYF.

V usage is TRBV7-8 and J usage is TRBJ1-1; 9 bases are shared with TRBD1. CDR1 and CDR2 from the germline V gene are SGHVS and FQNEAQ. The length of the CDR3 is 17 residues. V gave up 4 bases and J gave up 0 bases; unmatched junction bases: 9. In nucleotides, the CDR3 is TGTGCCAGCAGCTCCTACAGGGGGCAGGGGTTGAACACTGAAGCTTTCTTT. It specifies CASSSYRGQGLNTEAFF.

The chain is built from TRBV7-9 and TRBJ1-1; D is undetermined. CDR3 size: 12 residues. V lost 4 bases, J lost 4 bases, and 7 bases lay in between. Germline loops: CDR1 SEHNR, CDR2 FQNEAQ (reference sequence). CDR3 sequence: CASSSIFTEAFF. CDR3 bases: TGTGCCAGCAGCTCCATTTTCACTGAAGCTTTCTTT.

The CDR3 sequence: CASSAASYQYGYTF. CDR3 coding DNA: TGTGCCAGCAGTGCCGCTAGCTACCAATATGGCTACACCTTC. The chain joins TRBV2 to TRBJ1-2; unclear D gene. The CDR3 is 14 residues long. Trimming stripped 4 bases from V and 5 bases from J, with 14 bases between. Looked up from germline, CDR1 is SNHLY and CDR2 is FYNNEI.

This clonotype has a handful of counts. The chain carries TRBV6-2 or TRBV6-3 and TRBJ1-2, with D possibly matching TRBD1 (6 bases). The V end was cut by 7 bases, the J end by 4 bases, with 19 bases between. Germline V CDR1 and CDR2: MNHEY, SVGEGT. The CDR3 consists of 15 residues. CDR3 residues: CASINSPGTFYGYTF. The CDR3 region has the DNA TGTGCCAGCATCAACTCCCCCGGGACATTCTATGGCTACACCTTC.

The rearrangement joins TRBV7-9 to TRBJ2-2; D remains ambiguous. CDR1 and CDR2 from the germline V gene are SEHNR and FQNEAQ (reference sequence). The CDR3 spans 12 residues. The V and J ends lost 5 bases and 9 bases respectively, with 10 bases between them. CDR3 coding DNA: TGTGCCAGCAGCCACACGATCTGGGAGCTGTTTTTT. It specifies CASSHTIWELFF. Full variable domain (rest looked up from reference TRBV7-9 and TRBJ2-2): DTGVSQNPRHKITKRGQNVTFRCDPISEHNRLYWYRQTLGQGPEFLTYFQNEAQLEKSRLLSDRFSAERPKGSFSTLEIQRTEQGDSAMYLCASSHTIWELFFGEGSRLTVL.

The chain couples TRBV27 to TRBJ2-7, with 9 bases lining up with TRBD2. With 3 bases clipped from V and 3 bases from J, the junction kept 3 bases outside the gene matches. This CDR3 region has 14 residues. The germline gives CDR1 MNHEY, CDR2 SMNVEV (reference sequence). The CDR3: CASSLKLAGYEQYF. CDR3 nucleotides: TGTGCCAGCAGTTTGAAACTAGCGGGCTACGAGCAGTACTTC.

The chain has TRBV15 and TRBJ1-3; perhaps TRBD1 as D (6 bases). The CDR3 loop spans 17 amino acids. Germline V gene data show CDR1 as LNHNV and CDR2 as YYDKDF (reference sequence). Trimming removed 4 bases from V and 0 bases from J, with 16 bases in between. This CDR3 is CATSKDWTARSGNTIYF. CDR3 DNA sequence: TGTGCCACCAGCAAGGATTGGACAGCCCGCTCTGGAAACACCATATATTTT.

The CDR3 sequence is CASSFLTSGGLTDTQYF. CDR3 coding DNA: TGTGCCAGCAGTTTCCTGACTAGCGGGGGGCTCACAGATACGCAGTATTTT. V gene TRBV27 combines with J gene TRBJ2-3; 13 nucleotides align to TRBD2. The CDR3 spans 17 residues. V shed 3 bases, J shed 2 bases, and the junction held 5 bases outside the gene matches. Looked up from germline, CDR1 is MNHEY and CDR2 is SMNVEV (reference sequence).